These 10 T cell receptor beta chains originate from one sample sequenced in a study of shared clonotypes between healthy human individuals. Sequencing used immunoSEQ multiplex PCR; TCRdb keeps in-frame clones, though not all of them. Among approximately 1.9 million clones listed, around 93% were seen once. CD8 cells classed as naive were CD45RO-negative and positively selected for CCR7, excluding terminally differentiated effector memory CD45RA+ cells. Sequencing was carried out using naive CD8+ T cells from PBMCs. The source of these receptors is a man aged 18 to 30 in good health. Some clones in this sample may be carry-over from other donors' samples.

This chain links TRBV19 with TRBJ2-7, with a possible D match to TRBD2 (7 bases). CDR3 length equals 15 residues. CDR1 and CDR2 (germline): LNHDA, SQIVND (reference sequence). Trimming took off 7 bases at V and 2 bases at J, with 18 bases between the two ends. CDR3 sequence (DNA): TGTGCCAGTACCCGGTGGGGGGGCGATACCTACGAGCAGTACTTC. Protein product: CASTRWGGDTYEQYF.

V usage is TRBV4-2 and J usage is TRBJ2-7, with a tentative D call TRBD2 (6 bases). CDR1 and CDR2 (germline): LGHNA, YNFKEQ. The CDR3 loop spans 14 amino acids. V gave up 0 bases and J gave up 3 bases, with 9 bases separating them. CDR3 residues: CASSQDLTSYEQYF. CDR3 coding DNA: TGTGCCAGCAGCCAAGATCTGACTAGCTACGAGCAGTACTTC.

The chain joins TRBV28 to TRBJ1-5, with a weak D call TRBD1 (6 bases). CDR1 MDHEN and CDR2 SYDVKM come from the germline V gene. Trimming took 4 bases from V and 3 from J, leaving 19 bases between them. CDR3 length equals 17 residues. The CDR3 bases are TGTGCCAGCAGTTCACCCGCCGGGACAATCTCCAATCAGCCCCAGCATTTT. Amino acids: CASSSPAGTISNQPQHF.

The rearrangement uses TRBV6-5 and TRBJ1-2; D is undetermined. Germline CDR1 reads MNHEY; CDR2 reads SVGAGI. The CDR3 is 15 amino acids. Trimming left V 5 bases short and J 4 bases short, with 17 bases between. The CDR3 coding sequence is TGTGCCAGCAGTCCGCAGATGACACCCTCCTATGGCTACACCTTC. It codes for CASSPQMTPSYGYTF.

This rearrangement joins TRBV27 to TRBJ2-5, with D unclear. The DNA end is a closer match to TRBJ2-7, so the J assignment may be wrong. CDR3 size: 15 residues. Germline CDR1 reads MNHEY; CDR2 reads SMNVEV (reference sequence). The CDR3 nucleotides read TGTGCCAGCAGTTTATCAAGGGCCGCGAACTACGAGCAGTACTTC. The encoded protein is CASSLSRAANYEQYF.

The V call is TRBV5-1, the J call TRBJ2-2; D gene ambiguous. V lost 1 base and J 7 bases, leaving 5 bases between the germline ends. Germline V CDR1 and CDR2: SGHRS, YFSETQ. The CDR3 sequence is 12 residues long. The CDR3 DNA reads as TGCGCCAGCAGCTTGTCTTTCGGGGAGCTGTTTTTT. Encoded protein: CASSLSFGELFF. The full variable domain, rest sourced from reference TRBV5-1 and TRBJ2-2, is KAGVTQTPRYLIKTRGQQVTLSCSPISGHRSVSWYQQTPGQGLQFLFEYFSETQRNKGNFPGRFSGRQFSNSRSEMNVSTLELGDSALYLCASSLSFGELFFGEGSRLTVL.

This chain links TRBV11-2 with TRBJ1-5; D is possibly TRBD1 (5 bases). The CDR3 loop spans 13 amino acids. The V gene's germline CDR1 is SGHAT and CDR2 FQNNGV. Trimming took off 5 bases at V and 7 bases at J, with 12 bases between the two ends. The CDR3 loop is CASSQGVGQPQHF. The DNA of the CDR3 is TGTGCCAGCAGCCAGGGAGTCGGCCAGCCCCAGCATTTT.

This chain joins TRBV28 and TRBJ2-7, with D possibly being TRBD2 (5 bases). The germline CDR1 and CDR2 sequences are MDHEN and SYDVKM. This CDR3 has 14 residues. Trimming pared 7 bases from V and 2 bases from J, leaving 15 bases between. The CDR3 DNA follows: TGTGCCAGCACCCTAATGGTGGGAGCCTACGAGCAGTACTTC. Amino acids: CASTLMVGAYEQYF.

The chain uses TRBV9 and TRBJ2-1; D might be TRBD1 (5 bases). This CDR3 spans 14 amino acids. Germline assignment: CDR1 SGDLS and CDR2 YYNGEE. V was shortened by 3 bases and J by 5 bases, with 12 bases between the two germline ends. For the CDR3, the DNA is TGTGCCAGCAGCGCCCGTAGCAGGGACAATGAGCAGTTCTTC. As protein: CASSARSRDNEQFF.

The chain links TRBV10-3 to TRBJ2-5; the match to TRBD1 covers 10 bases. The CDR3 is 15 residues long. V was pared by 8 bases and J by 5 bases, with 11 bases of the junction left unmatched. CDR1 and CDR2 (germline): ENHRY, SYGVKD. In nucleotides, the CDR3 is TGTGCCATCGGGGGAGGGACAGGGGTGGGCGAGACCCAGTACTTC. Protein product: CAIGGGTGVGETQYF.